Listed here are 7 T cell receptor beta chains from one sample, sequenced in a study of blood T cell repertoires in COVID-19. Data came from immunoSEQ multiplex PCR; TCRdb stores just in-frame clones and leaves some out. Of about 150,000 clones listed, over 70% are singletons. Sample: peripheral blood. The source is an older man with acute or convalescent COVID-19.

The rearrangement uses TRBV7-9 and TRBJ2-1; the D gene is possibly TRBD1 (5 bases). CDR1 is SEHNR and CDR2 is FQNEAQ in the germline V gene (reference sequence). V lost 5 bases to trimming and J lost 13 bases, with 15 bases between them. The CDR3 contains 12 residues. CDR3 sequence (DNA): TGTGCCAGCAGCCTAGGGGCCAGCCGTCAGTTCTTC. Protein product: CASSLGASRQFF. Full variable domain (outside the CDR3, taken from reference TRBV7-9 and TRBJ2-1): DTGVSQNPRHKITKRGQNVTFRCDPISEHNRLYWYRQTLGQGPEFLTYFQNEAQLEKSRLLSDRFSAERPKGSFSTLEIQRTEQGDSAMYLCASSLGASRQFFGPGTRLTVL.

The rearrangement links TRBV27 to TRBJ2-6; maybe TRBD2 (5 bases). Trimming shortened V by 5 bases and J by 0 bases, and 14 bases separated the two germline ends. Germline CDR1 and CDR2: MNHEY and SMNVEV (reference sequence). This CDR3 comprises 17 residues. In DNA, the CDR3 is TGTGCCAGCAGTAAACTAGTTCCGGGCTCTGGGGCCAACGTCCTGACTTTC. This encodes CASSKLVPGSGANVLTF.

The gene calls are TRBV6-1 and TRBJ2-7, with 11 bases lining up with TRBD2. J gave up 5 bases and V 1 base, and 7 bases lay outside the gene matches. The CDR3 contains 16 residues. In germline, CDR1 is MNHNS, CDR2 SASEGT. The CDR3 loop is CASSEVVAGGPHEQYF. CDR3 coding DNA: TGTGCCAGCAGTGAAGTAGTAGCGGGAGGGCCCCACGAGCAGTACTTC.

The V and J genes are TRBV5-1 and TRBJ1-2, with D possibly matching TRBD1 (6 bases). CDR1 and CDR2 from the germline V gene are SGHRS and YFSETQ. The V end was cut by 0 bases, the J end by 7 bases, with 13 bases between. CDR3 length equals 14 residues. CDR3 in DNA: TGCGCCAGCAGCTTGGTTTCAGGGGAGGGTGGCTACACCTTC. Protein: CASSLVSGEGGYTF.

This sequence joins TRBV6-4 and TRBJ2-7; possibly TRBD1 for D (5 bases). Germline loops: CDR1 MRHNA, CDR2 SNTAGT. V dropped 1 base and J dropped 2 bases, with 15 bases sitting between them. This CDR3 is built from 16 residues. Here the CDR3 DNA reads TGTGCCAGCAGTGACTTCCCAGGGAAACCTACCTACGAGCAGTACTTC. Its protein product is CASSDFPGKPTYEQYF.

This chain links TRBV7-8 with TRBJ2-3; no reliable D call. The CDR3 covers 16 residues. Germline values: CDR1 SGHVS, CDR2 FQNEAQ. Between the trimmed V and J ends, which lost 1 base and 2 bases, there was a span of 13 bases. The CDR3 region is CASSLGALLITDTQYF. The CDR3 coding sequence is TGTGCCAGCAGCTTAGGGGCCCTGCTCATCACAGATACGCAGTATTTT.

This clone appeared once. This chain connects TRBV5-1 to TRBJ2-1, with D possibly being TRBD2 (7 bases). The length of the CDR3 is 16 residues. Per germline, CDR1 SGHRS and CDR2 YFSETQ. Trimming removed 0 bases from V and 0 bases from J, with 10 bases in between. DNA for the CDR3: TGCGCCAGCAGCTTGGGAGGGGGGGCCTCCTACAATGAGCAGTTCTTC. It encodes CASSLGGGASYNEQFF.